This paragraph reports one T cell receptor (beta chain). This entry is derived from a study of T cells after yellow fever vaccination. One entry per CDR3 protein, called by TCRdb with MiXCR from the 5' RACE reads. There are 30,000 or so distinct CDR3 sequences in the sample; roughly 6.1% occur only once, and around 25% lies in the top ten. The source of this sequence is a man aged 30-40 years who received the YFV17D yellow fever vaccine. The sequencing used PBMCs, either bulk or a sorted T-cell subset (CD4+, CD8+, memory, or dextramer-sorted; not recorded which), collected on the day of the yellow fever booster vaccination.

CDR3 in amino acids: CSALPGPNQPQHF. The CDR3, as DNA: TGCAGTGCGTTACCCGGGCCCAATCAGCCCCAGCATTTT. The rearrangement joins TRBV20-1 to TRBJ1-5; D ambiguous. Germline V gene sequence: CDR1 DFQATT, CDR2 SNEGSKA (reference sequence). This CDR3 is built from 13 residues. V lost 6 bases, J lost 3 bases, and 12 bases lay in between.